These 11 T cell receptor beta chains share one sample of origin, sequenced in a study of T cell responses to AZD1222 COVID-19 vaccine. Method: immunoSEQ multiplex PCR; TCRdb's copy keeps in-frame clones and lacks some. Of some 100,000 clones in the sample, roughly 90% are singletons; the top ten hold around 13%. This specimen consisted of peripheral blood, obtained on day 0 of MenACWY control vaccination. These receptors came from an adult in good health.

The V gene is TRBV30, the J gene TRBJ1-1, with D maybe TRBD1 (5 bases). Trimming took off 0 bases at V and 11 bases at J, with 22 bases between the two ends. Germline V gives CDR1 GTSNPN, CDR2 SVGIG (reference sequence). The length of the CDR3 is 15 residues. CDR3 residues: CAWSVEWGQKGLAFF. For the CDR3, the DNA is TGTGCCTGGAGTGTTGAGTGGGGCCAGAAAGGGCTCGCTTTCTTT. Full variable domain (remainder filled in from reference TRBV30 and TRBJ1-1): SQTIHQWPATLVQPVGSPLSLECTVEGTSNPNLYWYRQAAGRGLQLLFYSVGIGQISSEVPQNLSASRPQDRQFILSSKKLLLSDSGFYLCAWSVEWGQKGLAFFGQGTRLTVV.

The chain joins TRBV28 to TRBJ1-2, with D perhaps matching TRBD1 (5 bases). The V end was cut by 6 bases, the J end by 3 bases, with 14 bases between. The CDR3 consists of 14 residues. Germline V gene lookup returns CDR1 MDHEN and CDR2 SYDVKM. The CDR3 nucleotides read TGTGCCAGCAGATTACCCAGGGATGACTATGGCTACACCTTC. Translating it yields CASRLPRDDYGYTF.

The CDR3 loop reads CASSPPNGFYQETQYF. The CDR3 coding sequence is TGTGCCAGCTCACCACCAAACGGATTCTACCAAGAGACCCAGTACTTC. V and J are TRBV18 and TRBJ2-5; no clear D gene. Germline V CDR1 and CDR2: KGHSH, LQKENI. This CDR3 is 16 amino acids long. The V and J ends lost 0 bases and 0 bases respectively, with 11 bases between them.

This sequence joins TRBV19 and TRBJ2-7; 10 bases align to TRBD2. The CDR3 totals 15 residues. V shed 8 bases and J 2 bases; nucleotides not matched to a gene: 9. The germline gives CDR1 LNHDA, CDR2 SQIVND (reference sequence). CDR3 sequence: CASRPLAGETYEQYF. CDR3 coding DNA: TGTGCCAGTCGGCCCCTAGCGGGGGAGACCTACGAGCAGTACTTC.

V gene TRBV3-1 (or the pseudogene TRBV3-2) combines with J gene TRBJ1-1; TRBD1 agrees at 12 bases. Germline V gene lookup returns CDR1 LGHDT and CDR2 YNNKEL (reference sequence). The V gene end was trimmed by 5 bases and the J gene end by 8 bases; junction bases not matched to a gene: 12. The CDR3 covers 16 residues. In DNA form, the CDR3 reads TGTGCCAGCAGCAATTTTCCGGGACAGGGGGCCCTAGAAGCTTTCTTT. As protein: CASSNFPGQGALEAFF.

The V call is TRBV5-1, the J call TRBJ2-7; 7 bases align to TRBD1. Germline CDR1 and CDR2: SGHRS and YFSETQ. The trim removed 7 bases at V and 2 bases at J, leaving 9 bases unmatched. The CDR3 totals 14 residues. The CDR3 is CASSNTGTAYEQYF. The CDR3 nucleotides are TGCGCCAGCTCCAATACAGGGACAGCCTACGAGCAGTACTTC.

V usage is TRBV11-3 and J usage is TRBJ2-2; D might be TRBD2 (6 bases). Germline CDR1 SGHNT, CDR2 YENEEA. The CDR3 consists of 14 residues. CDR3 sequence (DNA): TGTGCACCGCAGGGCGGGGCTAACACCGGGGAGCTGTTTTTT. This sequence encodes CAPQGGANTGELFF.

This CDR3 reads CASSSGRSSYEQYF. In nucleotides, the CDR3 is TGTGCCAGCAGCTCCGGGAGAAGCTCCTACGAGCAGTACTTC. This chain links TRBV7-2 with TRBJ2-7; D may be TRBD2 (6 bases). V lost 4 bases and J 0 bases, leaving 10 bases between the germline ends. Per germline, CDR1 SGHTA and CDR2 FQGNSA. The CDR3 runs 14 residues. The whole variable domain, filled in from reference TRBV7-2 and TRBJ2-7, reads GAGVSQSPSNKVTEKGKDVELRCDPISGHTALYWYRQSLGQGLEFLIYFQGNSAPDKSGLPSDRFSAERTGGSVSTLTIQRTQQEDSAVYLCASSSGRSSYEQYFGPGTRLTVT.

In this sample, this clone turned up once. This chain connects TRBV5-4 to TRBJ1-5; unclear D gene. The germline CDR1 and CDR2 sequences are SGHNT and YYREEE (reference sequence). V was clipped by 0 bases and J by 3 bases, with 13 bases between them. This CDR3 spans 16 amino acids. The CDR3 DNA sequence: TGTGCCAGCAGCTTGGACGGTGGTCGTTCCAATCAGCCCCAGCATTTT. It encodes CASSLDGGRSNQPQHF.

The V call is TRBV7-2, the J call TRBJ2-1, with TRBD2 identical over 10 bases. The CDR3 sequence is 18 residues long. Germline loops: CDR1 SGHTA, CDR2 FQGNSA. V lost 4 bases, J lost 9 bases, and 18 bases stayed unmatched. CDR3 sequence reads: CASSYAPPLAGAPGEQFF. CDR3 DNA sequence: TGTGCCAGCAGCTACGCCCCCCCTCTAGCGGGGGCCCCGGGTGAGCAGTTCTTC.

The chain employs TRBV5-1 and TRBJ1-2; possibly TRBD1 for D (6 bases). Trimming took off 0 bases at V and 8 bases at J, with 11 bases between the two ends. The CDR3 covers 13 residues. CDR1 is SGHRS and CDR2 is YFSETQ in the germline V gene. CDR3 residues: CASSLEQGSGYTF. The CDR3 DNA reads as TGCGCCAGCAGCTTGGAACAGGGTTCCGGCTACACCTTC.